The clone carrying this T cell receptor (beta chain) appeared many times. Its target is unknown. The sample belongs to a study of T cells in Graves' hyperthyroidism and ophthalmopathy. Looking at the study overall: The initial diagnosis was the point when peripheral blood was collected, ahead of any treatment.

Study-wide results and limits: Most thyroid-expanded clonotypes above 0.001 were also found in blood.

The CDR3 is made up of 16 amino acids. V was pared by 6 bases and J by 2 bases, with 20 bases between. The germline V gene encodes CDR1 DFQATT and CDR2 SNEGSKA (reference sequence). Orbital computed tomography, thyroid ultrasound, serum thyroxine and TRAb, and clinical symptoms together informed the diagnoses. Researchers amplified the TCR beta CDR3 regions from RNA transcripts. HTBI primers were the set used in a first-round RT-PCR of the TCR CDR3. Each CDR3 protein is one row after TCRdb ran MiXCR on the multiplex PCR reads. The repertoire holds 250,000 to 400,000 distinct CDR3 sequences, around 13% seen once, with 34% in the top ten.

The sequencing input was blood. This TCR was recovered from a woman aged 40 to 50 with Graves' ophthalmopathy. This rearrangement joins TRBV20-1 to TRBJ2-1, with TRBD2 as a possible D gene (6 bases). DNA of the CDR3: TGCAGTGCGGCGGGACTCCTCGCCTCTGCCTACAATGAGCAGTTCTTC. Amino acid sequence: CSAAGLLASAYNEQFF.